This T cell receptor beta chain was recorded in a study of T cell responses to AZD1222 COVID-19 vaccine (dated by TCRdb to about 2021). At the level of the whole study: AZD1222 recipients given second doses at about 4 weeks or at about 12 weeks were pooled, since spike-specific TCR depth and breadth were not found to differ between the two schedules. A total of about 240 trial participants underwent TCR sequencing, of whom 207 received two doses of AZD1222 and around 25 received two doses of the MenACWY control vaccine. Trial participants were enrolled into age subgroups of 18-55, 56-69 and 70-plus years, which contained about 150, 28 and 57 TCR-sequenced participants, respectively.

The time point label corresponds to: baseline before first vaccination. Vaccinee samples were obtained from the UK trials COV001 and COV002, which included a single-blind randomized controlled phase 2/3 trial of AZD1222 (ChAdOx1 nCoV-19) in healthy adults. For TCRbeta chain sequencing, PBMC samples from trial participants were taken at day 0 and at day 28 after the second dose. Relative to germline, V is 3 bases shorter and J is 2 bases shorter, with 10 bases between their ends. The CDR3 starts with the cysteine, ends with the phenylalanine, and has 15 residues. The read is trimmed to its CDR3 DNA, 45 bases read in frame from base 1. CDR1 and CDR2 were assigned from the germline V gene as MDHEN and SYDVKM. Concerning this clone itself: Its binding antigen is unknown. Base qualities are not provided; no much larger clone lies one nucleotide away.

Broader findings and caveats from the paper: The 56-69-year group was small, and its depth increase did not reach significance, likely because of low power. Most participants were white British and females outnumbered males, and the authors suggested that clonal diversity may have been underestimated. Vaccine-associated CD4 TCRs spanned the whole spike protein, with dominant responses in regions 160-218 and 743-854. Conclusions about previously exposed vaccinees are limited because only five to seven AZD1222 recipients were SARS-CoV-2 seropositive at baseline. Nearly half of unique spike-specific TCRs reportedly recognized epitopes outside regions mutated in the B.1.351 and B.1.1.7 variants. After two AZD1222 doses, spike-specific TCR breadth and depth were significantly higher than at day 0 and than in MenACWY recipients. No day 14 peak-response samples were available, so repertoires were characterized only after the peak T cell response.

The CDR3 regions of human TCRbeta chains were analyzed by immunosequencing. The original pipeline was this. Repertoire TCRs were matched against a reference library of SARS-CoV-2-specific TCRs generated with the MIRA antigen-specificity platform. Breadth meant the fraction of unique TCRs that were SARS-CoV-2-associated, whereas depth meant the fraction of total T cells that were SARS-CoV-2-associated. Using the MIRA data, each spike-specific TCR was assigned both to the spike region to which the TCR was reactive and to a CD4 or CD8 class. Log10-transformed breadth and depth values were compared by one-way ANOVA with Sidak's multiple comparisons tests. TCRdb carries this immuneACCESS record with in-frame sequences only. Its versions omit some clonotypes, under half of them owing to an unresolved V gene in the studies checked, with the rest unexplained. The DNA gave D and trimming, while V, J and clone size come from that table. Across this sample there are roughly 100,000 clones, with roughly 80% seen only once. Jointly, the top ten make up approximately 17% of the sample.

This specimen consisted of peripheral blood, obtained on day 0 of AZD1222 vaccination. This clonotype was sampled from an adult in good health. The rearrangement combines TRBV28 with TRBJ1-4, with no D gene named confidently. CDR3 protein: CASSFPGGTNEKLFF. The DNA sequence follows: TGTGCCAGCAGTTTTCCGGGAGGTACTAATGAAAAACTGTTTTTT.